The T cell receptor beta chain described here comes from a study of blood T cell repertoires in COVID-19. Study summary: Sites in the United States, Italy and Spain provided acute and convalescent COVID-19 samples.

Produced via immunoSEQ multiplex PCR; TCRdb's table is partial and in-frame only. The repertoire holds a few hundred thousand clones, with 70% to 90% as singletons. Which cohort a participant joined came from the clinical history participants gave. V dropped 7 bases and J dropped 6; count of bases not matched to a gene: 9. CDR1 is SNHLY and CDR2 is FYNNEI in the germline V gene. This CDR3 spans 13 amino acids. This clonotype originated in a woman aged 45 to 65 with acute COVID-19. Sequencing was done on a sample of PBMCs or T cells enriched from blood (not recorded which). The chain recombines TRBV2 with TRBJ2-7; 7 bases fit TRBD1. The CDR3 region is CASMIGGFGEQYF. The CDR3 region has the DNA TGTGCCAGCATGATAGGGGGCTTCGGCGAGCAGTACTTC.